The 21 T cell receptor beta chains reported below all come from one sample, sequenced in a study of T cell repertoires in cytomegalovirus infection. One entry per CDR3 protein, called by TCRdb with MiXCR from the reads. The sample includes around 740,000 distinct CDR3 sequences, 35% to 40% of them seen just once. Sample: PBMCs. The receptors derive from a human donor in good health (CMV status not recorded). Some clones in this sample may be carry-over from other donors' samples.

The rearrangement uses TRBV5-5 and TRBJ2-5, with 11 bases identical to TRBD2. V was pared by 1 base and J by 4 bases, with 3 bases of the junction left unmatched. The CDR3 spans 15 residues. Per germline, CDR1 SGHKS and CDR2 YYEKEE (reference sequence). This CDR3 is CASSLTSGGLETQYF. The CDR3 bases are TGTGCCAGCAGCTTGACTAGCGGGGGATTAGAGACCCAGTACTTC.

This chain joins TRBV19 and TRBJ2-7; no clear D. CDR1 is LNHDA, CDR2 SQIVND, per germline (reference sequence). V was pared by 1 base and J by 0 bases, with 4 bases between. The CDR3 is 13 amino acids. The CDR3 DNA follows: TGTGCCAGTAGTATAGCGGTCTCCTACGAGCAGTACTTC. Its translation: CASSIAVSYEQYF.

The chain joins TRBV28 to TRBJ1-4; no firm D call. V lost 7 bases to trimming and J lost 13 bases, with 19 bases between them. This CDR3 is 13 amino acids long. The V gene's germline CDR1 is MDHEN and CDR2 SYDVKM. The CDR3, as DNA: TGTGCCAGCACCTTACCCCCCGCGATGATACTGTTTTTT. Translation gives CASTLPPAMILFF.

This chain uses TRBV5-1 with TRBJ2-7; D remains unclear. The V end lost 6 bases, the J end lost 2 bases, and 12 bases lay between the germline ends. The CDR3 sequence is 13 residues long. In germline, CDR1 is SGHRS, CDR2 YFSETQ. CDR3 protein: CASKLGRTYEQYF. The CDR3 region has the DNA TGCGCCAGCAAACTCGGACGGACCTACGAGCAGTACTTC.

This clonotype was seen once. At one of its ends the junction is not consistent with the germline gene, which may arise from a read error. The genes are TRBV28 and TRBJ1-3; 7 positions match TRBD1. From germline, CDR1 is MDHEN and CDR2 SYDVKM. The length of the CDR3 is 16 residues. CDR3 loop: CASIYRGRADGDTMYF. The CDR3 DNA sequence: TGTGCCAGCATTTACAGGGGTCGGGCGGATGGCGACACCATGTATTTT. The variable domain in full, with the rest retrieved from reference TRBV28 and TRBJ1-3, is DVKVTQSSRYLVKRTGEKVFLECVQDMDHENMFWYRQDPGLGLRLIYFSYDVKMKEKGDIPEGYSVSREKKERFSLILESASTNQTSMYLCASIYRGRADGDTMYFGEGSWLTVV.

This clonotype was observed a handful of times. The chain combines TRBV27 with TRBJ1-5; D unresolved. The CDR3 sequence is 15 residues long. Germline values: CDR1 MNHEY, CDR2 SMNVEV (reference sequence). V was shortened by 4 bases and J by 4 bases, with 14 bases between the two germline ends. As DNA, the CDR3 is TGTGCCAGCAGTTCGTTTGACGGGAGAAATCAGCCCCAGCATTTT. Translation: CASSSFDGRNQPQHF.

The chain carries TRBV6-6 and TRBJ2-1, with D possibly TRBD1 on 5 matching bases. The CDR3 contains 14 residues. Trimming removed 7 bases at V and 2 bases at J, with 12 bases between. Germline V gene data show CDR1 as MNHNY and CDR2 as SVGAGI (reference sequence). CDR3 residues: CASIGVGAYNEQFF. CDR3 nucleotides: TGTGCCAGCATAGGGGTGGGCGCCTACAATGAGCAGTTCTTC.

This chain connects TRBV28 to TRBJ2-7; D is uncertain. V was trimmed by 4 bases and J by 0 bases, leaving 10 bases between them. The CDR3 runs 14 residues. The germline V gene encodes CDR1 MDHEN and CDR2 SYDVKM. The CDR3 here is CASSSLYISYEQYF. The CDR3 DNA reads as TGTGCCAGCAGTTCTCTCTACATCTCCTACGAGCAGTACTTC.

CDR3: CASSPTGEETQYF. As DNA, the CDR3 is TGTGCCAGCAGCCCGACAGGGGAAGAGACCCAGTACTTC. This chain uses TRBV12-3 or TRBV12-4 with TRBJ2-5; 8 nucleotides agree with TRBD1. CDR3 length: 13 residues. The J segment lost 3 bases and the V segment lost 6 bases, leaving 3 bases of the junction unmatched.

This chain links TRBV20-1 with TRBJ2-3, with TRBD1 identical over 8 bases. This CDR3 comprises 16 residues. The germline CDR1 and CDR2 sequences are DFQATT and SNEGSKA (reference sequence). V trimming: 4 bases; J trimming: 2 bases; junction bases outside the gene matches: 11. CDR3 bases: TGCAGTGCTACCCCCCACAGGGGGGACTTCACAGATACGCAGTATTTT. Translating gives CSATPHRGDFTDTQYF.

This clonotype was recorded a few times. This chain uses TRBV7-9 with TRBJ1-4; unclear D gene. CDR1 SEHNR and CDR2 FQNEAQ come from the germline V gene (reference sequence). CDR3 size: 14 residues. With 3 bases removed from V and 6 bases from J, the gap between germline ends came to 11 bases. CDR3 sequence reads: CASSFVGNDEKLFF. The DNA for the CDR3 is TGTGCCAGCAGCTTCGTCGGGAATGATGAAAAACTGTTTTTT.

V and J are TRBV7-9 and TRBJ2-1; D possibly uses TRBD1 or TRBD2 (5 bases each). V lost 7 bases, J lost 4 bases, and 26 bases lay in between. CDR1 and CDR2 (germline): SEHNR, FQNEAQ (reference sequence). The CDR3 contains 18 residues. The CDR3 sequence is CASTNRGGLSKHYNEQFF. As DNA, the CDR3 is TGTGCCAGCACCAATCGTGGGGGTTTGTCTAAACATTACAATGAGCAGTTCTTC.

Only a few counts were recorded for this clonotype. The V call is TRBV7-9, the J call TRBJ1-5; 7 nucleotides align to TRBD1. Germline V gene lookup returns CDR1 SEHNR and CDR2 FQNEAQ (reference sequence). The V and J ends lost 4 bases and 0 bases, in that order; junction bases with no gene match: 6. This CDR3 region has 16 residues. The CDR3 reads CASSSTGDHSNQPQHF. The CDR3 nucleotides read TGTGCCAGCAGCTCAACAGGGGACCATAGCAATCAGCCCCAGCATTTT.

This clonotype was seen repeatedly, ten times or more. The rearrangement links TRBV12-3 or TRBV12-4 to TRBJ1-4; 8 bases align to TRBD1. The CDR3 is 15 residues long. The trim removed 6 bases at V and 5 bases at J, leaving 8 bases unmatched. The CDR3 bases are TGTGCCAGCAGCCCCGGGCAGGGGGCAAATGAAAAACTGTTTTTT. Translated: CASSPGQGANEKLFF.

This clonotype was counted a few times. The rearrangement joins TRBV24-1 to TRBJ2-1; TRBD2 matches 12 bases. CDR1 KGHDR and CDR2 SFDVKD come from the germline V gene. The trim removed 7 bases at V and 4 bases at J, leaving 4 bases unmatched. The CDR3 loop spans 15 amino acids. The CDR3 nucleotides are TGTGCCACCAGCCAGACTAGCGGGAGATACAATGAGCAGTTCTTC. This translates into CATSQTSGRYNEQFF.

The rearrangement uses TRBV11-2 and TRBJ1-2, with a weak D call TRBD1 (5 bases). The CDR3 totals 14 residues. Germline lookup yields CDR1 SGHAT and CDR2 FQNNGV. V lost 4 bases, J lost 4 bases, and 13 bases lay in between. The CDR3 loop reads CASSSSRGGYGYTF. DNA for the CDR3: TGTGCCAGCAGCTCCAGTCGGGGGGGCTATGGCTACACCTTC. Full variable domain (missing parts from reference TRBV11-2 and TRBJ1-2): EAGVAQSPRYKIIEKRQSVAFWCNPISGHATLYWYQQILGQGPKLLIQFQNNGVVDDSQLPKDRFSAERLKGVDSTLKIQPAKLEDSAVYLCASSSSRGGYGYTFGSGTRLTVV.

On this clonotype itself: It may be a read error: a sequence one base away is much more abundant. The chain has TRBV7-2 and TRBJ2-7; D is undetermined. Germline-derived CDR1 and CDR2 are SGHTA and FQGNSA. The CDR3 extends over 15 amino acids. The chain's CDR3 is CASSLVHSESYEPYF. The CDR3 DNA follows: TGTGCCAGCAGCTTAGTTCACAGCGAGTCCTACGAGCCGTACTTC. Looking up the rest from reference TRBV7-2 and TRBJ2-7 gives the full variable domain: GAGVSQSPSNKVTEKGKDVELRCDPISGHTALYWYRQSLGQGLEFLIYFQGNSAPDKSGLPSDRFSAERTGGSVSTLTIQRTQQEDSAVYLCASSLVHSESYEPYFGPGTRLTVT.

The chain employs TRBV2 and TRBJ2-1; 7 bases map to TRBD1. The CDR3 extends over 15 amino acids. Trimming took 3 bases from V and 7 from J; bases not matched to a gene: 9. Per the germline V gene, CDR1 is SNHLY and CDR2 is FYNNEI. This CDR3 reads CASSEYRGIGNEQFF. The DNA of the CDR3 is TGTGCCAGCAGTGAGTACAGGGGAATTGGAAATGAGCAGTTCTTC.

This clonotype turned up a few times. The chain recombines TRBV12-3 or TRBV12-4 with TRBJ1-2; possible D gene TRBD1, 6 bases. Trimming stripped 5 bases from V and 7 bases from J, with 11 bases between. CDR3 length equals 12 residues. Here the CDR3 reads CASSVQGSGYTF. The CDR3 region has the DNA TGTGCCAGCAGTGTACAGGGTAGTGGCTACACCTTC.

The chain uses TRBV20-1 and TRBJ1-5; no reliable D call. Trimming took 3 bases from V and 3 from J, leaving 6 bases between them. There are 12 residues in the CDR3. Germline CDR1 DFQATT, CDR2 SNEGSKA (reference sequence). The CDR3 here is CSASRTNQPQHF. CDR3 in DNA: TGCAGTGCTAGTCGAACCAATCAGCCCCAGCATTTT.

This clonotype has just a few counts. V gene TRBV12-3 or TRBV12-4 combines with J gene TRBJ2-7; D might be TRBD1 or TRBD2, each matching 6 bases. V lost 5 bases, J lost 1 base, and 15 bases lay in between. The CDR3 consists of 15 residues. CDR3 sequence: CASSPPRGQSYEQYF. In DNA form, the CDR3 reads TGTGCCAGCAGTCCCCCCCGGGGGCAGTCCTACGAGCAGTACTTC.